Below are 20 T cell receptor beta chains sequenced from a single sample in a study of blood T cells in healthy people across ages. The authors ran a second PCR of about 6 to 11 cycles using a sample-barcoded 5' primer and a J-beta primer mix. TCRdb reprocessed the 5' RACE reads via MiXCR and lists one record per CDR3 protein. Seen here are around 620,000 distinct CDR3 sequences, 27% observed once, and the top ten hold 18%. Material: blood. These TCRs come from a woman in her 70s in good health.

This clonotype came up many times. This sequence joins TRBV4-3 and TRBJ1-2; D call uncertain. Germline V CDR1 and CDR2: LGHNA, YSLEER. This CDR3 has 14 residues. V lost 4 bases to trimming and J lost 2 bases, with 11 bases between them. CDR3 DNA sequence: TGCGCCAGCAGCCGACGGACGGTGAACTATGGCTACACCTTC. It codes for CASSRRTVNYGYTF.

This clonotype was counted only a few times. The rearrangement joins TRBV9 to TRBJ2-7; D uncertain. The length of the CDR3 is 14 residues. V gave up 0 bases and J gave up 0 bases, with 7 bases separating them. The V gene's germline CDR1 is SGDLS and CDR2 YYNGEE. DNA for the CDR3: TGTGCCAGCAGCGTAGGGGGTATCTCCTACGAGCAGTACTTC. It specifies CASSVGGISYEQYF.

This clonotype was observed a handful of times. This sequence joins TRBV5-1 and TRBJ1-1; no clear D. From germline, CDR1 is SGHRS and CDR2 YFSETQ. The CDR3 is made up of 13 amino acids. V was clipped by 4 bases and J by 3 bases, with 10 bases between them. The CDR3 DNA reads as TGCGCCAGCAGCCCGGACCACGACACTGAAGCTTTCTTT. Translation gives CASSPDHDTEAFF.

The chain recombines TRBV29-1 with TRBJ1-3; 9 bases are a match to TRBD1. The CDR3 is 12 residues long. CDR1 SQVTM and CDR2 ANQGSEA come from the germline V gene. The CDR3, as DNA: TGCAGTGGACAGGGGTCCGGAAACACCATATATTTT. It codes for CSGQGSGNTIYF. Combining the CDR3 with reference TRBV29-1 and TRBJ1-3 gives the whole variable domain SAVISQKPSRDICQRGTSLTIQCQVDSQVTMMFWYRQQPGQSLTLIATANQGSEATYESGFVIDKFPISRPNLTFSTLTVSNMSPEDSSIYLCSGQGSGNTIYFGEGSWLTVV.

The gene calls are TRBV5-1 and TRBJ1-2; 11 bases align to TRBD1. This CDR3 spans 14 amino acids. Looked up from germline, CDR1 is SGHRS and CDR2 is YFSETQ. V trimming: 4 bases; J trimming: 8 bases; junction bases outside the gene matches: 7. The CDR3 DNA sequence: TGCGCCAGCAGCCAAGGACAGGGGGCTAGGGGCTACACCTTC. Encoded protein: CASSQGQGARGYTF.

This chain uses TRBV2 with TRBJ2-7; D possibly uses TRBD1 or TRBD2 (5 bases each). Trimming cost V 2 bases and J 7 bases, with 15 bases left between them. In germline, CDR1 is SNHLY, CDR2 FYNNEI. The CDR3 contains 14 residues. CDR3 DNA sequence: TGTGCCAGCAGTGAATCTGAGGGGCAGGTAGAGCAGTACTTC. Its translation is CASSESEGQVEQYF.

The chain carries TRBV7-2 and TRBJ2-4; D not certain. The germline V and J ends were trimmed by 2 bases and 3 bases, with 14 bases remaining between them. Germline values: CDR1 SGHTA, CDR2 FQGNSA. The CDR3 is 16 residues long. CDR3 bases: TGTGCCAGCAGCTTATTGTTTGATAAAGGCAAAAACATTCAGTACTTC. It codes for CASSLLFDKGKNIQYF.

The V call is TRBV5-1, the J call TRBJ2-7; D may be TRBD1 (6 bases). This CDR3 region has 15 residues. Germline V CDR1 and CDR2: SGHRS, YFSETQ. Trimming took off 3 bases at V and 5 bases at J, with 18 bases between the two ends. CDR3 in DNA: TGCGCCAGCAGCTCCCAGGGGCAGGGTGGCGACGAGCAGTACTTC. This sequence encodes CASSSQGQGGDEQYF.

V and J are TRBV20-1 and TRBJ2-5, with D uncertain. Near its end, the DNA agrees better with TRBJ2-7, so the J call may be wrong. This CDR3 has 11 amino acids. Germline V gene data show CDR1 as DFQATT and CDR2 as SNEGSKA (reference sequence). CDR3 DNA sequence: TGCAGTGCTAGTCGATCGGACGAGCAGTACTTC. It encodes CSASRSDEQYF.

This clonotype has more than one count but fewer than ten. The chain combines TRBV12-3 or TRBV12-4 with TRBJ1-6; D gene unclear. This CDR3 region has 14 residues. V was clipped by 7 bases and J by 4 bases, with 11 bases between them. DNA of the CDR3: TGTGCCAGCACCCCTGAGTATTATAATTCACCCCTCCACTTT. It codes for CASTPEYYNSPLHF.

V is TRBV6-5 and J is TRBJ2-7, with 10 bases that match TRBD1. Per the germline V gene, CDR1 is MNHEY and CDR2 is SVGAGI. V gave up 3 bases and J gave up 2 bases; unmatched junction bases: 7. This CDR3 region has 16 residues. The CDR3: CASSYRPGTGAYEQYF. As DNA, the CDR3 is TGTGCCAGCAGTTATAGGCCCGGGACAGGGGCCTACGAGCAGTACTTC.

This chain joins TRBV7-2 and TRBJ1-2; TRBD1 matches at 7 bases. After removal of 7 bases from V and 4 bases from J, the junction contained 6 bases not matched to a gene. This CDR3 has 13 amino acids. Germline V CDR1 and CDR2: SGHTA, FQGNSA. The CDR3 DNA is TGTGCCAGCACCCCGACAGGGCCCTATGGCTACACCTTC. This translates into CASTPTGPYGYTF.

This clonotype was observed a handful of times. The J gene is TRBJ1-1, the V gene TRBV11-2; D is unclear. The CDR3 runs to 14 residues. V lost 5 bases to trimming and J lost 5 bases, with 15 bases between them. The germline V gene encodes CDR1 SGHAT and CDR2 FQNNGV. CDR3 nucleotide sequence: TGTGCCAGCAGCCCTAGAGAACCCAGAACTGAAGCTTTCTTT. It encodes CASSPREPRTEAFF.

The chain has TRBV12-3 or TRBV12-4 and TRBJ2-5, with TRBD1 matching 9 bases. The end of the DNA is better explained by TRBJ2-7, so the J call may be wrong. The length of the CDR3 is 14 residues. The CDR3 loop reads CASSPTATGGEQYF. In nucleotides, the CDR3 is TGTGCCAGCAGTCCAACGGCGACAGGGGGCGAGCAGTACTTC.

This chain uses TRBV10-3 with TRBJ1-2; tentatively, D is TRBD1 (6 bases). From germline, CDR1 is ENHRY and CDR2 SYGVKD. Trimming removed 3 bases at V and 1 base at J, with 15 bases between. The CDR3 spans 16 residues. CDR3 bases: TGTGCCATCAGTGACGGTCGGACAGTTCTTAACTATGGCTACACCTTC. This gives the protein CAISDGRTVLNYGYTF.

This clonotype was found a few times. The chain is built from TRBV7-3 and TRBJ2-1; D is unresolved. The CDR3 totals 14 residues. The V end lost 5 bases, the J end lost 3 bases, and 11 bases lay between the germline ends. Germline assignment: CDR1 SGHTA and CDR2 FQGTGA. In DNA form, the CDR3 reads TGTGCCAGCAGCGTACAGTTGGGCTACAATGAGCAGTTCTTC. Translation: CASSVQLGYNEQFF. Full variable domain (missing parts from reference TRBV7-3 and TRBJ2-1): GAGVSQTPSNKVTEKGKYVELRCDPISGHTALYWYRQSLGQGPEFLIYFQGTGAADDSGLPNDRFFAVRPEGSVSTLKIQRTERGDSAVYLCASSVQLGYNEQFFGPGTRLTVL.

This clonotype occurred a few times. This sequence joins TRBV3-1 and TRBJ1-4, with 9 nucleotides matching TRBD1. V trimming: 6 bases; J trimming: 5 bases; junction bases outside the gene matches: 4. The CDR3 contains 14 residues. Germline V gene sequence: CDR1 LGHDT, CDR2 YNNKEL (reference sequence). DNA of the CDR3: TGTGCCAGCAGGACGGGACAGGGAAATGAAAAACTGTTTTTT. Translating gives CASRTGQGNEKLFF.

The chain links TRBV2 to TRBJ1-4; D gene unclear. The CDR3 consists of 14 residues. Per the germline V gene, CDR1 is SNHLY and CDR2 is FYNNEI. The V gene lost 6 bases and the J gene lost 6 bases, with 14 bases spanning the gap. CDR3 DNA sequence: TGTGCCAGCAGCGGCATATCAGGATATGAAAAACTGTTTTTT. This gives the protein CASSGISGYEKLFF.

This clonotype was seen a handful of times. The chain carries TRBV29-1 and TRBJ1-1, with unresolved D. V was pared by 4 bases and J by 3 bases, with 12 bases between. Germline CDR1 is SQVTM and CDR2 is ANQGSEA. This CDR3 is built from 13 residues. CDR3 loop: CSVGRGSHTEAFF. DNA for the CDR3: TGCAGCGTTGGACGGGGATCTCACACTGAAGCTTTCTTT.

The rearrangement joins TRBV27 to TRBJ1-1; D not resolved. There are 14 residues in the CDR3. Germline-derived CDR1 and CDR2 are MNHEY and SMNVEV (reference sequence). With 2 bases removed from V and 4 bases from J, the gap between germline ends came to 11 bases. CDR3 loop: CASSLEGISTEAFF. The CDR3 DNA reads as TGTGCCAGCAGTTTAGAGGGCATAAGCACTGAAGCTTTCTTT.